The 7 T cell receptor beta chains given below trace back to one sample, sequenced in a study of T-cell reconstitution after alpha-beta-depleted transplantation in children. The TCRbeta library incorporated unique molecular identifiers. TCRdb called the PCR reads again in MiXCR, with one record for every CDR3 protein. Seen here are about 470,000 distinct CDR3 sequences, about 40% observed once, and the top ten hold under 35%. This specimen consisted of PBMCs, obtained before TCRalphabeta/CD19-depleted stem cell transplant. All receptors derive from a girl aged 2-15 years with aplastic anemia, due to receive a stem cell transplant.

This clonotype was picked up a small number of times. The J gene is TRBJ2-1, the V gene TRBV5-1; 12 nucleotides line up with TRBD2. Germline CDR1 reads SGHRS; CDR2 reads YFSETQ. The CDR3 runs 19 residues. The V segment lost 0 bases and the J segment 1 base; nucleotides outside the gene matches: 8. CDR3 residues: CASSLGLAGAQQSYNEQFF. DNA for the CDR3: TGCGCCAGCAGCTTGGGACTAGCGGGAGCCCAGCAATCCTACAATGAGCAGTTCTTC. Based on the CDR3 plus reference TRBV5-1 and TRBJ2-1, the full variable domain is KAGVTQTPRYLIKTRGQQVTLSCSPISGHRSVSWYQQTPGQGLQFLFEYFSETQRNKGNFPGRFSGRQFSNSRSEMNVSTLELGDSALYLCASSLGLAGAQQSYNEQFFGPGTRLTVL.

The table lists this clonotype with a few counts. The chain joins TRBV20-1 to TRBJ2-3; D is undetermined. The CDR3 has 13 residues. Deletions cut 0 bases from V and 2 bases from J, with 6 bases between. Germline V gene data show CDR1 as DFQATT and CDR2 as SNEGSKA (reference sequence). The CDR3 DNA reads TGCAGTGCTAGAGACGGATTCACAGATACGCAGTATTTT. It translates to CSARDGFTDTQYF.

The chain carries TRBV20-1 and TRBJ1-5; 8 bases agree with TRBD1. V lost 5 bases to trimming and J lost 5 bases; unmatched junction nucleotides: 2. CDR1 and CDR2 (germline): DFQATT, SNEGSKA (reference sequence). CDR3 size: 12 residues. The CDR3 sequence: CSAWGQDQPQHF. In nucleotides, the CDR3 is TGCAGTGCTTGGGGACAGGATCAGCCCCAGCATTTT.

This clonotype was recorded at least ten times. V gene TRBV2 combines with J gene TRBJ2-2; D is unresolved. Germline values: CDR1 SNHLY, CDR2 FYNNEI. Trimming took 4 bases from V and 2 from J, leaving 8 bases between them. The CDR3 has 14 residues. CDR3 in DNA: TGTGCCAGCAGTGTTGCTACCAACACCGGGGAGCTGTTTTTT. Its protein is CASSVATNTGELFF. Drawing the rest from reference TRBV2 and TRBJ2-2, the complete variable domain is EPEVTQTPSHQVTQMGQEVILRCVPISNHLYFYWYRQILGQKVEFLVSFYNNEISEKSEIFDDQFSVERPDGSNFTLKIRSTKLEDSAMYFCASSVATNTGELFFGEGSRLTVL.

This clonotype was recorded many times. J is TRBJ2-3 and V is TRBV7-2; D is undetermined. The CDR3 runs 16 residues. V lost 5 bases and J 0 bases, leaving 15 bases between the germline ends. The V gene's germline CDR1 is SGHTA and CDR2 FQGNSA. Written as DNA, the CDR3 is TGTGCCAGCAGCCGTCGAATTCTACTTAGCACAGATACGCAGTATTTT. Translating it yields CASSRRILLSTDTQYF.

The rearrangement links TRBV7-2 to TRBJ1-5; the match to TRBD1 covers 8 bases. With 5 bases clipped from V and 2 bases from J, the junction kept 5 bases outside the gene matches. This CDR3 contains 15 residues. Germline loops: CDR1 SGHTA, CDR2 FQGNSA. In DNA form, the CDR3 reads TGTGCCAGCAGCATGACAGGGGATCGCAATCAGCCCCAGCATTTT. It codes for CASSMTGDRNQPQHF.

The V gene is TRBV20-1, the J gene TRBJ2-7, with 8 bases fitting TRBD2. There are 14 residues in the CDR3. Germline-derived CDR1 and CDR2 are DFQATT and SNEGSKA (reference sequence). The V gene end was trimmed by 5 bases and the J gene end by 0 bases; junction bases not matched to a gene: 6. CDR3 DNA sequence: TGCAGTGCTCACCCTACTAGCGGCTCCTACGAGCAGTACTTC. Protein product: CSAHPTSGSYEQYF.